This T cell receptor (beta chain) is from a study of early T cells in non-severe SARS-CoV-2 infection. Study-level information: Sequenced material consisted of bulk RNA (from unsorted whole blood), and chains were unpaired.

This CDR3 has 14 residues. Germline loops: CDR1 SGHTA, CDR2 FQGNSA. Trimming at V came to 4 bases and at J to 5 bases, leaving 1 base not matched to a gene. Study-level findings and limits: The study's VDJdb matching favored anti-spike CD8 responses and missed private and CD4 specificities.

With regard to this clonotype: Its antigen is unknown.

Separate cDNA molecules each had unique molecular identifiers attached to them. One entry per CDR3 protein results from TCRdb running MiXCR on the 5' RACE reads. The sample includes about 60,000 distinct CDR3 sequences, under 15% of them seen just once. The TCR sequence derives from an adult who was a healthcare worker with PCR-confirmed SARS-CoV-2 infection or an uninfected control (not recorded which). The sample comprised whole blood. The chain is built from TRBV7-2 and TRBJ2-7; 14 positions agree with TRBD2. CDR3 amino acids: CASSSGLAGDEQYF. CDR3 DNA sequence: TGTGCCAGCAGCTCGGGACTAGCGGGGGACGAGCAGTACTTC.